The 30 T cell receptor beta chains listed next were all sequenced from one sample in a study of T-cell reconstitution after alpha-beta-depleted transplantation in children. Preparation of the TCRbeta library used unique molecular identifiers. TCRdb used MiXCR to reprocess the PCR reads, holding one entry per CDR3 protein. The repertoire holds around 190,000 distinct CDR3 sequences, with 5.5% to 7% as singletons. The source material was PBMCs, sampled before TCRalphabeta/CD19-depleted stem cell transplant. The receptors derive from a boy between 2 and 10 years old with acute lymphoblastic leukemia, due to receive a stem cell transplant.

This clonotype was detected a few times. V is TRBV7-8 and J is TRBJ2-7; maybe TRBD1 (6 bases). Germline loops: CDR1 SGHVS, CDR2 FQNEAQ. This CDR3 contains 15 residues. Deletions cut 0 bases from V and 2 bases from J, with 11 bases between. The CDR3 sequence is CASSLAEDRTYEQYF. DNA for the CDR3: TGTGCCAGCAGCTTAGCCGAGGACAGAACCTACGAGCAGTACTTC.

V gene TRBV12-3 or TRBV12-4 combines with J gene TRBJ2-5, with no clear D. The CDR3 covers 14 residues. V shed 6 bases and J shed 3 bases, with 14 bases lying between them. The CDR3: CASSPPGYEETQYF. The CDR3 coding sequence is TGTGCCAGCAGCCCTCCGGGCTACGAAGAGACCCAGTACTTC.

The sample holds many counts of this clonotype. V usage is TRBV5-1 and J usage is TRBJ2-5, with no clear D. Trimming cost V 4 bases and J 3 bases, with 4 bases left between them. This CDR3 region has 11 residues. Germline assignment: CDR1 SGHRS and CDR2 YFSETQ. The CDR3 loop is CASSREETQYF. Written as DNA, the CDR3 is TGCGCCAGCAGCCGCGAAGAGACCCAGTACTTC.

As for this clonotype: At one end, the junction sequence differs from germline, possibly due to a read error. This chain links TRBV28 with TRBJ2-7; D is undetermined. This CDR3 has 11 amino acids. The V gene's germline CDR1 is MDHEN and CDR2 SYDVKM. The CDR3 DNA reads TGTGCCAGCAGCTGGGCCGTGGAAGTGGATTTC. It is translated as CASSWAVEVDF.

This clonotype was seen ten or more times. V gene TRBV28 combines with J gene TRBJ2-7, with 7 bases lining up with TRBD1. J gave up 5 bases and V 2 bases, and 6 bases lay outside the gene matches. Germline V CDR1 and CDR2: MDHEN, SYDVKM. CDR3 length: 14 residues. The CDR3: CASSLRGPLHEQYF. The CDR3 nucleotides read TGTGCCAGCAGTTTAAGGGGGCCCCTCCACGAGCAGTACTTC.

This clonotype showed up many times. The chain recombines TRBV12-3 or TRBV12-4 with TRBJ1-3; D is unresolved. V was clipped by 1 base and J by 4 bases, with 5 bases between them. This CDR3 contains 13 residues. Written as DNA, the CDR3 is TGTGCCAGCAGTTTAGGAGAAGGAAACACCATATATTTT. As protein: CASSLGEGNTIYF.

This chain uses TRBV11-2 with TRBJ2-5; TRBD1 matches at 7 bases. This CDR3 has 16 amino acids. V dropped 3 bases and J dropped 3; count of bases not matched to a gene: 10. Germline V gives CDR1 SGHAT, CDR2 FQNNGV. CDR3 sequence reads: CASSFPSTGLEETQYF. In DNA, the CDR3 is TGTGCCAGCAGCTTCCCCTCGACAGGGTTGGAAGAGACCCAGTACTTC. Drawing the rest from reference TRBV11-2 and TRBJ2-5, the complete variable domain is EAGVAQSPRYKIIEKRQSVAFWCNPISGHATLYWYQQILGQGPKLLIQFQNNGVVDDSQLPKDRFSAERLKGVDSTLKIQPAKLEDSAVYLCASSFPSTGLEETQYFGPGTRLLVL.

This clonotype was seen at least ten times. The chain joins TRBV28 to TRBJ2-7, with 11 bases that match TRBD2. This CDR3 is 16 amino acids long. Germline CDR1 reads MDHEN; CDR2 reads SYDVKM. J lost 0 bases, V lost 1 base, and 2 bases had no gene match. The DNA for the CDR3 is TGTGCCAGCAGTTTATACGGACTAGCGGGCTCCTACGAGCAGTACTTC. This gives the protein CASSLYGLAGSYEQYF.

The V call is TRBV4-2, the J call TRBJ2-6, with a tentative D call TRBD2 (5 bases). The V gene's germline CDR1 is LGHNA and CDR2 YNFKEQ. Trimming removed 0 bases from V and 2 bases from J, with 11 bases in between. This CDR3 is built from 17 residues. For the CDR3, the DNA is TGTGCCAGCAGCCAAGAGGCGGCCGGGGCTGGGGCCAACGTCCTGACTTTC. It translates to CASSQEAAGAGANVLTF.

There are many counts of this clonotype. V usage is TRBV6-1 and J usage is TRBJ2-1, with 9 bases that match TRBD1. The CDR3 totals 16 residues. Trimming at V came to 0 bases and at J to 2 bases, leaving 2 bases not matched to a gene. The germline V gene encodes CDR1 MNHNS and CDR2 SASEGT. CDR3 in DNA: TGTGCCAGCAGTGAAGCCGGACAGGGGCCCTACAATGAGCAGTTCTTC. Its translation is CASSEAGQGPYNEQFF.

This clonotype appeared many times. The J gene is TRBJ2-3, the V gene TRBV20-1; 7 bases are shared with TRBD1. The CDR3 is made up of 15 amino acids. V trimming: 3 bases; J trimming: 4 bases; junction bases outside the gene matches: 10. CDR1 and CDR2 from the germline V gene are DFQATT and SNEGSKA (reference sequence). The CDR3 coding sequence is TGCAGTGCTAGGGAGACAGGGTCGATGGCAGATACGCAGTATTTT. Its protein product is CSARETGSMADTQYF.

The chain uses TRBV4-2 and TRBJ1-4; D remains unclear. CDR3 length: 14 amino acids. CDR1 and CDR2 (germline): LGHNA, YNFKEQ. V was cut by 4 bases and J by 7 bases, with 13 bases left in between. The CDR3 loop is CASSPDGRAEKLFF. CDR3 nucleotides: TGTGCCAGCAGCCCAGATGGTCGGGCTGAAAAACTGTTTTTT.

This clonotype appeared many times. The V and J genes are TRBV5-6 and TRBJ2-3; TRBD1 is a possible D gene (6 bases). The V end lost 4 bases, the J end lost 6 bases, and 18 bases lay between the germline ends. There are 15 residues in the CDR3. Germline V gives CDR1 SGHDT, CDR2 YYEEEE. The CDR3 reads CASSPLRGGSDTQYF. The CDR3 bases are TGTGCCAGCAGCCCGCTCAGAGGGGGATCGGATACGCAGTATTTT. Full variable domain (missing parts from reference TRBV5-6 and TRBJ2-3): DAGVTQSPTHLIKTRGQQVTLRCSPKSGHDTVSWYQQALGQGPQFIFQYYEEEERQRGNFPDRFSGHQFPNYSSELNVNALLLGDSALYLCASSPLRGGSDTQYFGPGTRLTVL.

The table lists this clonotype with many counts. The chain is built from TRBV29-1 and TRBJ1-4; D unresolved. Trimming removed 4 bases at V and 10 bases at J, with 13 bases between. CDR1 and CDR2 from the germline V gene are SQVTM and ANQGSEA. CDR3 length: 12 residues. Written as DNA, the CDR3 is TGCAGCGTTGGATCGGCGGGAGGAAAACTGTTTTTT. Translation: CSVGSAGGKLFF.

Written as DNA, the CDR3 is TGCAGCGCCAAGGGTTCAGGTCAGCCCCAGCATTTT. Amino acids: CSAKGSGQPQHF. V and J are TRBV29-1 and TRBJ1-5; D ambiguous. V was pared by 7 bases and J by 6 bases, with 13 bases between. From germline, CDR1 is SQVTM and CDR2 ANQGSEA. CDR3 length: 12 residues.

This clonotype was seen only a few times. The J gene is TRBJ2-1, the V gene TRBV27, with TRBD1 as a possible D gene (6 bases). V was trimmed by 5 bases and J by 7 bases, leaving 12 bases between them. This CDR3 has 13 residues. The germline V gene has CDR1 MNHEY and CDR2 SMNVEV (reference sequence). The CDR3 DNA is TGTGCCAGCAGTGCACAGGGTACGAATGAGCAGTTCTTC. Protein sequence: CASSAQGTNEQFF.

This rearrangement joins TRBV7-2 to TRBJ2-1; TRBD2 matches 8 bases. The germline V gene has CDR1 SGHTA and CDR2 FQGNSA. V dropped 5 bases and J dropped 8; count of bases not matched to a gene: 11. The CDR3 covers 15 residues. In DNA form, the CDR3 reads TGTGCCAGCAGCCTAGTGAGCGGGAGTGCGGATGAGCAGTTCTTC. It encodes CASSLVSGSADEQFF.

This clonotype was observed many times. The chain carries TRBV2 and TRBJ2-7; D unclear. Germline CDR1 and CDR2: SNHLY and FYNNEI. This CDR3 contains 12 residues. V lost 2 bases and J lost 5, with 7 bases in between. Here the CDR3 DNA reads TGTGCCAGCAGTGAACCCGGCAACGAGCAGTACTTC. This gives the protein CASSEPGNEQYF.

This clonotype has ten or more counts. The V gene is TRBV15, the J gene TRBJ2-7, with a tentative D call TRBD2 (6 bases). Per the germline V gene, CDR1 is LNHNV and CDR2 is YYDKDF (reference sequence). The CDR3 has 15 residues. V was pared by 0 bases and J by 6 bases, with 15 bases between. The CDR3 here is CATSRDRGVSGEQYF. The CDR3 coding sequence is TGTGCCACCAGCAGAGATCGCGGGGTCTCGGGCGAGCAGTACTTC.

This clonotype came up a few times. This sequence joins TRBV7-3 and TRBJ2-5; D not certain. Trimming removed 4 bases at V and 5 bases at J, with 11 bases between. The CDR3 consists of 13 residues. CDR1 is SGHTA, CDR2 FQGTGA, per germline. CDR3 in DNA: TGTGCCAGCAGCTCGACACCCAGTGAGACCCAGTACTTC. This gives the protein CASSSTPSETQYF.

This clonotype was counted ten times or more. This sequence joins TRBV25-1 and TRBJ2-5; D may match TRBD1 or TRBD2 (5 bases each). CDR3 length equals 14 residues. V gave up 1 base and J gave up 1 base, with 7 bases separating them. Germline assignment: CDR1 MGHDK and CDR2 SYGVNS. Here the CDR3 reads CASSEWGRQETQYF. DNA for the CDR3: TGTGCCAGCAGTGAATGGGGACGCCAAGAGACCCAGTACTTC.

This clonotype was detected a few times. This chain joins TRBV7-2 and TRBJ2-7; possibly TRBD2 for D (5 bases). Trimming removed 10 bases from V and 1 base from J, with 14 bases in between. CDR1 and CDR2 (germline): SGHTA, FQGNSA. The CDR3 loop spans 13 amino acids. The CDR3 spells CAITGKVSYEQYF. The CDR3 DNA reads TGTGCCATAACCGGGAAGGTTTCCTACGAGCAGTACTTC. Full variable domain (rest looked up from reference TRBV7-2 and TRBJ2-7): GAGVSQSPSNKVTEKGKDVELRCDPISGHTALYWYRQSLGQGLEFLIYFQGNSAPDKSGLPSDRFSAERTGGSVSTLTIQRTQQEDSAVYLCAITGKVSYEQYFGPGTRLTVT.

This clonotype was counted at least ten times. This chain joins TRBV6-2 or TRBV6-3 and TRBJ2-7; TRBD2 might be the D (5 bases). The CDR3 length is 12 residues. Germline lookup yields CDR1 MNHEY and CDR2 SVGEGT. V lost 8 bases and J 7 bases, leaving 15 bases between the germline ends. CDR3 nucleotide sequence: TGTGCCAGCTCGCACGGGAAAGGGGAGCAGTACTTC. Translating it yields CASSHGKGEQYF.

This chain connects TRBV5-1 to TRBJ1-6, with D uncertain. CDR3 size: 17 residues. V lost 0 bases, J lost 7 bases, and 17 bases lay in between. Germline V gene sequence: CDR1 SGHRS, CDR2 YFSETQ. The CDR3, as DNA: TGCGCCAGCAGCTTGGTTGTGGGGATCCCTCGGAATTCACCCCTCCACTTT. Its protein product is CASSLVVGIPRNSPLHF.

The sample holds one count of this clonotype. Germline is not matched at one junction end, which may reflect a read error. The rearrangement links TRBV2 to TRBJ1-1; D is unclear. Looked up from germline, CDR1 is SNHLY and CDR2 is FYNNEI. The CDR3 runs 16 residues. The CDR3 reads CTSSEGGSGWYTEAFF. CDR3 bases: TGTACCAGCAGTGAGGGAGGGTCAGGATGGTACACTGAAGCTTTCTTT.

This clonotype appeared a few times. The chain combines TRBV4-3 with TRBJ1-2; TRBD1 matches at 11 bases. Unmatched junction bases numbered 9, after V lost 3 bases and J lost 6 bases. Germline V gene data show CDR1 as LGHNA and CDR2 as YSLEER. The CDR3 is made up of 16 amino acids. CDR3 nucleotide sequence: TGCGCCAGCAGCCAGGGAGGACAGGGGGCGCGGCATGGCTACACCTTC. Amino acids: CASSQGGQGARHGYTF.

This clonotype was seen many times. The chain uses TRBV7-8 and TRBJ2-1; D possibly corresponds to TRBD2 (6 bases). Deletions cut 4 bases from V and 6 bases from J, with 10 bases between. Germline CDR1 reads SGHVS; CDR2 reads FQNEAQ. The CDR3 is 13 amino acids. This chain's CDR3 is CASSSQLANEQFF. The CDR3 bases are TGTGCCAGCAGCTCTCAACTAGCCAATGAGCAGTTCTTC.

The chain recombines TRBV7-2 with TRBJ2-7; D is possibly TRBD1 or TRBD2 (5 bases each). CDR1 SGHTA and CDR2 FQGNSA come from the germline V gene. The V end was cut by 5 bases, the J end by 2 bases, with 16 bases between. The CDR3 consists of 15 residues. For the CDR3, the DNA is TGTGCCAGCAGCCCCCAAGGGACCAAACCCTACGAGCAGTACTTC. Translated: CASSPQGTKPYEQYF. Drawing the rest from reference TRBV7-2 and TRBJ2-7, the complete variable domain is GAGVSQSPSNKVTEKGKDVELRCDPISGHTALYWYRQSLGQGLEFLIYFQGNSAPDKSGLPSDRFSAERTGGSVSTLTIQRTQQEDSAVYLCASSPQGTKPYEQYFGPGTRLTVT.

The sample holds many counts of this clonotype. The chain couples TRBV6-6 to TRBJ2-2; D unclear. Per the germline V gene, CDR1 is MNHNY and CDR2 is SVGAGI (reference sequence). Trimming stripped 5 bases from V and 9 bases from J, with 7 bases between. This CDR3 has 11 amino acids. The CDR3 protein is CASSPLRELFF. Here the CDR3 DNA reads TGTGCCAGCAGTCCCCTCCGGGAGCTGTTTTTT.

CDR3 DNA: TGTGCCAGCAGCCAAGGATGGGCTCGTGGCTACACCTTC. Its translation is CASSQGWARGYTF. The V call is TRBV3-1, the J call TRBJ1-2; D not resolved. Germline CDR1 reads LGHDT; CDR2 reads YNNKEL (reference sequence). Trimming shortened V by 1 base and J by 7 bases, and 10 bases separated the two germline ends. There are 13 residues in the CDR3. Full variable domain (rest looked up from reference TRBV3-1 and TRBJ1-2): DTAVSQTPKYLVTQMGNDKSIKCEQNLGHDTMYWYKQDSKKFLKIMFSYNNKELIINETVPNRFSPKSPDKAHLNLHINSLELGDSAVYFCASSQGWARGYTFGSGTRLTVV.